This T cell receptor beta chain emerged from a study of shared T cell receptors in the human thymus. This table comes from immunoSEQ multiplex PCR, and its TCRdb copy is limited to in-frame clones, with some not included. The data hold around 68,000 clones, with more than 90% observed a single time. Germline CDR1 reads SGDLS; CDR2 reads YYNGEE. The V gene lost 6 bases and the J gene lost 3 bases, with 15 bases spanning the gap. The CDR3 has 14 amino acids. The receptor was isolated from a human donor. Sequenced: thymocytes. The chain carries TRBV9 and TRBJ1-2; D gene uncertain. The CDR3 region has the DNA TGTGCCAGCACCCCCCGAGGAATTGACTATGGCTACACCTTC. It codes for CASTPRGIDYGYTF.